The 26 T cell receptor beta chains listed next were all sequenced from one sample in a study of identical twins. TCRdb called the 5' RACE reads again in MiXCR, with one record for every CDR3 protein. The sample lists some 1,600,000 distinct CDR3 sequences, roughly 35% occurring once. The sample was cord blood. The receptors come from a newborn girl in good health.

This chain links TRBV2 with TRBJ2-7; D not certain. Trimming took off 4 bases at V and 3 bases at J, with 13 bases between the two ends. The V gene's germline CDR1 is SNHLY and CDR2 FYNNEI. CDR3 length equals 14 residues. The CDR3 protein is CASSGGRTFYEQYF. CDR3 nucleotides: TGTGCCAGCAGTGGAGGTAGGACCTTCTACGAGCAGTACTTC.

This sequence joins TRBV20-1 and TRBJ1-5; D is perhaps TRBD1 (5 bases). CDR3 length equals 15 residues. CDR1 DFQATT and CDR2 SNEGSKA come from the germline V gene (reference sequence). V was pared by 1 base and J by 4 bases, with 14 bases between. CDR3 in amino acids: CSARAVQGLNQPQHF. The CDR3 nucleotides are TGCAGTGCTAGAGCAGTTCAGGGTTTGAATCAGCCCCAGCATTTT.

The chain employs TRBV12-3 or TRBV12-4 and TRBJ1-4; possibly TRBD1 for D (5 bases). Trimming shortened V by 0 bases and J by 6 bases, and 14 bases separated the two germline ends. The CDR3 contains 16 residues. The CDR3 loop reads CASSLARLRGDEKLFF. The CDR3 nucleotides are TGTGCCAGCAGTTTAGCGCGGTTACGGGGGGATGAAAAACTGTTTTTT.

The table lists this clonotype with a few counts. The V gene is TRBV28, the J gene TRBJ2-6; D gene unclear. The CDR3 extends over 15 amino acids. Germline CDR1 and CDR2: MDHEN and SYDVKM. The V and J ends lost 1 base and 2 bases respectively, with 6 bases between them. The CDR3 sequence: CASSLFGTGANVLTF. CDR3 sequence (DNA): TGTGCCAGCAGTTTATTTGGGACTGGGGCCAACGTCCTGACTTTC.

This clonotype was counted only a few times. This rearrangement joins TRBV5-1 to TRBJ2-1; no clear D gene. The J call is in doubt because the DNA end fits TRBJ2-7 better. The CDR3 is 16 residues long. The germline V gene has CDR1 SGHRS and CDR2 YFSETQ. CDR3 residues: CASSLRSAFSYNEQYF. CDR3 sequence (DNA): TGCGCCAGCAGCTTGAGGAGCGCCTTCTCCTACAATGAGCAGTACTTC.

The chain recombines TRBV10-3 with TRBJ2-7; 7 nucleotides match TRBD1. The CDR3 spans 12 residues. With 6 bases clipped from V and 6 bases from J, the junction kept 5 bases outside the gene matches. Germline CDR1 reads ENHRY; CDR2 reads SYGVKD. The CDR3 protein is CAIRTTGSEQYF. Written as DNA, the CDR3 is TGTGCCATCAGGACGACAGGGAGCGAGCAGTACTTC.

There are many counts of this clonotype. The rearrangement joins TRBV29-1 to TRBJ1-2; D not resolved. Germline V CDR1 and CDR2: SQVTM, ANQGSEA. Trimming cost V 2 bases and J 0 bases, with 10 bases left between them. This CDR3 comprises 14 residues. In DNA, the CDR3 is TGCAGCGTTGAAAAAGAGACACCTAACTATGGCTACACCTTC. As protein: CSVEKETPNYGYTF.

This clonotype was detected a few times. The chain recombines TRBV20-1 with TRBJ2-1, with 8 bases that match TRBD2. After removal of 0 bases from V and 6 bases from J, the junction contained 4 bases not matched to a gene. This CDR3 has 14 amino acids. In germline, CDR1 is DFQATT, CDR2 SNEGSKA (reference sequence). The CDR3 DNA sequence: TGCAGTGCTAGAGATAAAGCGGGAGTCAATGAGCAGTTCTTC. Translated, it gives CSARDKAGVNEQFF.

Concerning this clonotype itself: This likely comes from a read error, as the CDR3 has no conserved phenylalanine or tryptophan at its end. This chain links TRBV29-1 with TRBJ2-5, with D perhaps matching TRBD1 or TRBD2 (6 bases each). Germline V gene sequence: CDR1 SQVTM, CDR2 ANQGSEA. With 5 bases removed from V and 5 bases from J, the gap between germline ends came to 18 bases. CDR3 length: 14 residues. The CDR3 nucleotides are TGCAGCGTTCTCCCCGGGGGCGCGGGGGAGACCCAGTACGTC. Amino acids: CSVLPGGAGETQYV.

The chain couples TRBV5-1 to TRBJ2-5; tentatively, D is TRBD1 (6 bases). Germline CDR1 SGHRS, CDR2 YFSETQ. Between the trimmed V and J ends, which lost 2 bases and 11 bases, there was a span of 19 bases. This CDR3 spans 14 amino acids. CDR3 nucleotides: TGCGCCAGCAGCTTCGGAAACAGGGTCGATGAGCAGTACTTC. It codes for CASSFGNRVDEQYF.

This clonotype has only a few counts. The CDR3 DNA follows: TGTGCCAGCAGTTTGGAGGGTTGGGGAGAGACCCAGTACTTC. Encoded protein: CASSLEGWGETQYF. V and J are TRBV28 and TRBJ2-5; a possible D gene is TRBD2 (6 bases). This CDR3 region has 14 residues. The V gene's germline CDR1 is MDHEN and CDR2 SYDVKM. V lost 3 bases, J lost 4 bases, and 12 bases lay in between. The full variable domain, rest sourced from reference TRBV28 and TRBJ2-5, is DVKVTQSSRYLVKRTGEKVFLECVQDMDHENMFWYRQDPGLGLRLIYFSYDVKMKEKGDIPEGYSVSREKKERFSLILESASTNQTSMYLCASSLEGWGETQYFGPGTRLLVL.

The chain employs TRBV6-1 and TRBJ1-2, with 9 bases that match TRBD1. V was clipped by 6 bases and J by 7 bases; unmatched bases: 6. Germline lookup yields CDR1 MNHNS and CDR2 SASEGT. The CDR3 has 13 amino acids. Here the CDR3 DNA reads TGTGCCAGCAGCGTGGACAGGGGTAGTGGCTACACCTTC. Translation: CASSVDRGSGYTF.

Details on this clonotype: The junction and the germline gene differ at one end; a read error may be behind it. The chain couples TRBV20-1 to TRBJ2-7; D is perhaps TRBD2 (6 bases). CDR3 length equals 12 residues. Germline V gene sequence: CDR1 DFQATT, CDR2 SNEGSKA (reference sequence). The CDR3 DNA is TGCAGTACTAGTCGGGACTTCTACGAGCAGTACTTC. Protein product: CSTSRDFYEQYF.

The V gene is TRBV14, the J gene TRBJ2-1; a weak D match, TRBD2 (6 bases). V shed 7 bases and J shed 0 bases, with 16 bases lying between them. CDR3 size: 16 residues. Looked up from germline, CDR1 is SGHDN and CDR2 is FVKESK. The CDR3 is CASNHPSESSYNEQFF. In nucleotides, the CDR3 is TGTGCCAGCAACCACCCTAGCGAGAGCTCCTACAATGAGCAGTTCTTC. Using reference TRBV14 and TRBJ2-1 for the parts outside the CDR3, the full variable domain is EAGVTQFPSHSVIEKGQTVTLRCDPISGHDNLYWYRRVMGKEIKFLLHFVKESKQDESGMPNNRFLAERTGGTYSTLKVQPAELEDSGVYFCASNHPSESSYNEQFFGPGTRLTVL.

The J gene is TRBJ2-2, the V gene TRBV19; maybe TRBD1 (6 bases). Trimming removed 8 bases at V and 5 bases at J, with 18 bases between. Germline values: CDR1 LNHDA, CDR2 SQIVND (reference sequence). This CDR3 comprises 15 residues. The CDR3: CASSIPGQWTGELFF. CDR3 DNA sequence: TGTGCCAGTTCTATTCCCGGACAGTGGACCGGGGAGCTGTTTTTT.

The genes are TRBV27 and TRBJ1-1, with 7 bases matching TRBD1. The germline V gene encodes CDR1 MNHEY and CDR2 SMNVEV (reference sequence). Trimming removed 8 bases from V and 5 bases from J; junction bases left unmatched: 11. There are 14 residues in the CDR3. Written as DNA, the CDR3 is TGTGCCAGCCGACAGGGAGGTAGAGAAACTGAAGCTTTCTTT. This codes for CASRQGGRETEAFF.

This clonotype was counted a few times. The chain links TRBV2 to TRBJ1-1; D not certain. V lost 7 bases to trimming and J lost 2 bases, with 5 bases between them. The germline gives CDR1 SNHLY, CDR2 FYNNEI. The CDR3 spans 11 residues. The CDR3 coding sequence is TGTGCCAGCAATAGCAACACTGAAGCTTTCTTT. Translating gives CASNSNTEAFF.

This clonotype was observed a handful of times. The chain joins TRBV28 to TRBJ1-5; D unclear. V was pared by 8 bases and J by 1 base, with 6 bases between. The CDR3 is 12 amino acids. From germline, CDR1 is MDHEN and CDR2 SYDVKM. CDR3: CASVRSNQPQHF. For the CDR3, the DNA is TGTGCCAGCGTGAGGAGCAATCAGCCCCAGCATTTT.

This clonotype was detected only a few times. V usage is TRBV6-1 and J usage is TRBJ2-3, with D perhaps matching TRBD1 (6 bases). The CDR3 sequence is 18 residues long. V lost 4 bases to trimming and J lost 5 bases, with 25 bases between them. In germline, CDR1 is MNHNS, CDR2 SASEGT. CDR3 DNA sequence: TGTGCCAGCAGTGTGACCCAGACCGGGACAAAGAGAGGAGATACGCAGTATTTT. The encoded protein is CASSVTQTGTKRGDTQYF.

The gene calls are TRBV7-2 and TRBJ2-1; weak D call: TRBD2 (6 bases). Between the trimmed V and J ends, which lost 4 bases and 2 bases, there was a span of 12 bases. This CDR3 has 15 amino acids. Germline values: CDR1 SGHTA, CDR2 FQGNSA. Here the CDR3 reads CASSSAGGAYNEQFF. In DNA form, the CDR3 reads TGTGCCAGCAGCTCAGCGGGCGGAGCCTACAATGAGCAGTTCTTC.

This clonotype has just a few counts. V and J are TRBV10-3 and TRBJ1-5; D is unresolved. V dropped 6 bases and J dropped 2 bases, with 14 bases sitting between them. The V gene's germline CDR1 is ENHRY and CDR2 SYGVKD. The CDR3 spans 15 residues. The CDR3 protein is CAISAGPRGNQPQHF. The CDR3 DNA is TGTGCCATCAGCGCCGGGCCCCGCGGCAATCAGCCCCAGCATTTT.

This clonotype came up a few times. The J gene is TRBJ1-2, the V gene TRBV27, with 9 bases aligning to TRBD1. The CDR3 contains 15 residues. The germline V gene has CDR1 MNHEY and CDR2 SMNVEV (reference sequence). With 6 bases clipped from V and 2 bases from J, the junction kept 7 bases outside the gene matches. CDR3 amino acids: CASRRDRERNYGYTF. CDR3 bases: TGTGCCAGCAGACGGGACAGGGAGCGAAACTATGGCTACACCTTC.

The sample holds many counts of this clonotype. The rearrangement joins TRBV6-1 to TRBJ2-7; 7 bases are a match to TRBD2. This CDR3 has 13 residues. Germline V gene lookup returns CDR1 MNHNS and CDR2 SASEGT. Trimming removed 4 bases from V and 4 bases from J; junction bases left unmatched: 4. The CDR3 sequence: CASSAQGGYEQYF. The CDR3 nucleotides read TGTGCCAGCAGTGCCCAGGGAGGGTACGAGCAGTACTTC.

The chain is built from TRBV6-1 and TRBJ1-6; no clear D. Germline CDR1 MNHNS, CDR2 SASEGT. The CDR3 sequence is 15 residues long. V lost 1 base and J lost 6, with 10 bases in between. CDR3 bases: TGTGCCAGCAGTGAAGTCGGGCAGGCTAATTCACCCCTCCACTTT. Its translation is CASSEVGQANSPLHF.

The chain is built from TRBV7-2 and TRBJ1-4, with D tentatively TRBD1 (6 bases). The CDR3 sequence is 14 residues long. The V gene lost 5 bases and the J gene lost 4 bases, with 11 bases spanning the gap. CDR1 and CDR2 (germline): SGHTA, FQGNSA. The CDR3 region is CASSTQGSNEKLFF. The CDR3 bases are TGTGCCAGCAGCACCCAGGGGAGTAATGAAAAACTGTTTTTT.

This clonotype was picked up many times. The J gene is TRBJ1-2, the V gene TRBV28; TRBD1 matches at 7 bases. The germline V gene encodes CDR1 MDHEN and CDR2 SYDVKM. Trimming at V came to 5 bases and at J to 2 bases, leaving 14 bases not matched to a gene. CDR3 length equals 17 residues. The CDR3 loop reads CASSLGSMWDSNYGYTF. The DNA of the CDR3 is TGTGCCAGCAGTCTAGGGTCCATGTGGGACAGCAACTATGGCTACACCTTC.